This TCR beta chain originates from a study of T cells in Graves' hyperthyroidism and ophthalmopathy. Researchers amplified the TCR beta CDR3 regions from RNA transcripts. Using the HTBI primer set, a first-round RT-PCR was run on the TCR CDR3. TCRdb used MiXCR to reprocess the multiplex PCR reads, holding one entry per CDR3 protein. The sample has about 540,000 distinct CDR3 sequences; just over 45% are singletons. This clonotype was counted many times. This CDR3 is 10 amino acids long. Trimming removed 0 bases from V and 7 bases from J, with 3 bases in between. In germline, CDR1 is SQVTM, CDR2 ANQGSEA.

The TCR sequence derives from a woman under 30 with Graves' hyperthyroidism. Input material: peripheral blood or thyroid tissue (not recorded which). V is TRBV29-1 and J is TRBJ1-2; D is uncertain. Written as DNA, the CDR3 is TGCAGCGTTGAAGATCGTGGCTACACCTTC. Translated: CSVEDRGYTF.